Shown below are 28 T cell receptor beta chains from a single sample sequenced in a study of shared clonotypes between healthy human individuals. The protocol was immunoSEQ multiplex PCR, while the TCRdb copy is restricted to in-frame clones and leaves out a portion. The sample consists of about 2.4 million clones, approximately 93% of them appearing once. The sequenced sample was naive CD4+ T cells from PBMCs. Subset defined: CD45RA+ positively selected. These receptors were obtained from a man between 18 and 29 years old in good health. Some clones in this sample may be carry-over from other donors' samples.

The CDR3 sequence is CAWSDVGYNYEQYF. DNA of the CDR3: TGTGCCTGGAGTGACGTGGGCTATAACTACGAGCAGTACTTC. The chain is built from TRBV30 and TRBJ2-7, with D unclear. The germline V gene has CDR1 GTSNPN and CDR2 SVGIG (reference sequence). Trimming took 1 base from V and 3 from J, leaving 13 bases between them. The CDR3 spans 14 residues. Full variable domain (missing parts from reference TRBV30 and TRBJ2-7): SQTIHQWPATLVQPVGSPLSLECTVEGTSNPNLYWYRQAAGRGLQLLFYSVGIGQISSEVPQNLSASRPQDRQFILSSKKLLLSDSGFYLCAWSDVGYNYEQYFGPGTRLTVT.

The CDR3 spells CASSIIAKNIQYF. CDR3 DNA: TGTGCCAGTAGTATTATAGCCAAAAACATTCAGTACTTC. The V and J genes are TRBV19 and TRBJ2-4; D unresolved. Germline CDR1 and CDR2: LNHDA and SQIVND (reference sequence). V was pared by 3 bases and J by 0 bases, with 3 bases between. There are 13 residues in the CDR3.

V and J are TRBV18 and TRBJ2-1, with TRBD2 matching 10 bases. The germline V gene has CDR1 KGHSH and CDR2 LQKENI. The CDR3 has 17 amino acids. V shed 6 bases and J 0 bases; nucleotides not matched to a gene: 8. CDR3 sequence reads: CASSPRAGGASYNEQFF. As DNA, the CDR3 is TGTGCCAGCTCGCCCCGAGCGGGAGGGGCCTCCTACAATGAGCAGTTCTTC.

The chain employs TRBV5-8 and TRBJ1-4; D is unresolved. The CDR3 loop spans 14 amino acids. Germline CDR1 is SGHTS and CDR2 is YDEGEE. Trimming removed 5 bases from V and 8 bases from J, with 16 bases in between. For the CDR3, the DNA is TGTGCCAGCAGGAATCCTGGGTTTAGGGAAAAACTGTTTTTT. Translated, it gives CASRNPGFREKLFF.

V usage is TRBV4-1 and J usage is TRBJ2-2; perhaps TRBD1 as D (6 bases). The CDR3 is made up of 15 amino acids. With 6 bases removed from V and 1 base from J, the gap between germline ends came to 12 bases. CDR1 is MGHRA and CDR2 is YSYEKL in the germline V gene. This CDR3 is CASSRSDRNTGELFF. The CDR3 nucleotides are TGCGCCAGCAGTCGATCGGACAGGAACACCGGGGAGCTGTTTTTT.

The chain recombines TRBV18 with TRBJ1-4, with 10 positions matching TRBD1. The junction had 3 bases not matched to a gene; V was cut back by 3 bases and J by 8 bases. The CDR3 has 14 amino acids. Per germline, CDR1 KGHSH and CDR2 LQKENI. Here the CDR3 DNA reads TGTGCCAGCTCACCCCCGGGACAGGGGGAAAAACTGTTTTTT. Amino acid sequence: CASSPPGQGEKLFF.

The chain is built from TRBV7-9 and TRBJ2-5; 7 positions match TRBD1. The J segment lost 2 bases and the V segment lost 4 bases, leaving 4 bases of the junction unmatched. CDR1 is SEHNR, CDR2 FQNEAQ, per germline (reference sequence). The CDR3 totals 14 residues. CDR3 in amino acids: CASSYTGAQETQYF. The CDR3 DNA follows: TGTGCCAGCAGCTATACAGGGGCTCAAGAGACCCAGTACTTC.

The chain is built from TRBV7-9 and TRBJ2-1; 7 nucleotides line up with TRBD2. The V gene's germline CDR1 is SEHNR and CDR2 FQNEAQ (reference sequence). The CDR3 length is 15 residues. Unmatched junction bases numbered 7, after V lost 1 base and J lost 7 bases. DNA of the CDR3: TGTGCCAGCAGCTTAGTCGCGGGAGTGAGGAATGAGCAGTTCTTC. It encodes CASSLVAGVRNEQFF.

The rearrangement uses TRBV28 and TRBJ1-5; D is ambiguous. The germline V gene encodes CDR1 MDHEN and CDR2 SYDVKM. Trimming pared 7 bases from V and 0 bases from J, leaving 10 bases between. This CDR3 is 14 amino acids long. CDR3 nucleotide sequence: TGTGCCAGCACCCTGGACGGTAGCAATCAGCCCCAGCATTTT. Translated: CASTLDGSNQPQHF. Variable domain in full (rest from reference TRBV28 and TRBJ1-5): DVKVTQSSRYLVKRTGEKVFLECVQDMDHENMFWYRQDPGLGLRLIYFSYDVKMKEKGDIPEGYSVSREKKERFSLILESASTNQTSMYLCASTLDGSNQPQHFGDGTRLSIL.

This sequence joins TRBV5-1 and TRBJ1-4, with D maybe TRBD1 (5 bases). Germline assignment: CDR1 SGHRS and CDR2 YFSETQ. V was cut by 3 bases and J by 5 bases, with 11 bases left in between. The CDR3 sequence is 14 residues long. The CDR3 DNA is TGCGCCAGCAGCTACGGGGACGGGAATGAAAAACTGTTTTTT. This sequence encodes CASSYGDGNEKLFF.

This sequence joins TRBV5-4 and TRBJ2-1, with 8 bases identical to TRBD1. The germline V gene encodes CDR1 SGHNT and CDR2 YYREEE (reference sequence). The CDR3 runs to 16 residues. The J segment lost 0 bases and the V segment lost 4 bases, leaving 6 bases of the junction unmatched. CDR3 in DNA: TGTGCCAGCAGCGTGGGACAGGTAAGCTCCTACAATGAGCAGTTCTTC. Amino acid sequence: CASSVGQVSSYNEQFF.

This clone was seen a few times. Different DNA sequences within this sample yield the same CDR3. The chain couples TRBV9 to TRBJ1-1; D possibly corresponds to TRBD1 (6 bases). This CDR3 spans 12 amino acids. The V and J ends lost 8 bases and 2 bases respectively, with 10 bases between them. Germline V gives CDR1 SGDLS, CDR2 YYNGEE. The CDR3 sequence is CASGQLNTEAFF. The DNA for the CDR3 is TGTGCCAGTGGACAGTTAAACACTGAAGCTTTCTTT.

The chain carries TRBV7-6 and TRBJ2-2; perhaps D is TRBD1 or TRBD2 (5 bases each). With 5 bases removed from V and 4 bases from J, the gap between germline ends came to 20 bases. The germline V gene encodes CDR1 SGHVS and CDR2 FNYEAQ. The CDR3 consists of 17 residues. The CDR3 nucleotides are TGTGCCAGCAGCCCCGAGGGGCTAGGGCCCGCCACCGGGGAGCTGTTTTTT. Protein sequence: CASSPEGLGPATGELFF.

The chain recombines TRBV27 with TRBJ1-5; 7 bases line up with TRBD1. The length of the CDR3 is 15 residues. In germline, CDR1 is MNHEY, CDR2 SMNVEV (reference sequence). V lost 2 bases and J lost 4; bases outside the gene matches: 5. The CDR3 bases are TGTGCCAGCAGTTTACTCCGGGACAGAAATCAGCCCCAGCATTTT. It codes for CASSLLRDRNQPQHF.

This clone was seen a single time. The chain couples TRBV2 to TRBJ2-1; 11 bases line up with TRBD2. The ends lost 8 bases at V and 4 bases at J; junction bases unmatched: 4. This CDR3 spans 14 amino acids. CDR1 is SNHLY, CDR2 FYNNEI, per germline. CDR3 coding DNA: TGTGCCAGCCGCTGGACTAGCGGGTACAATGAGCAGTTCTTC. Its protein is CASRWTSGYNEQFF.

The gene calls are TRBV5-5 and TRBJ1-3, with D uncertain. V lost 0 bases and J 0 bases, leaving 4 bases between the germline ends. The CDR3 is made up of 14 amino acids. Germline values: CDR1 SGHKS, CDR2 YYEKEE (reference sequence). The CDR3 is CASSLELSGNTIYF. As DNA, the CDR3 is TGTGCCAGCAGCTTGGAACTCTCTGGAAACACCATATATTTT.

The chain couples TRBV5-1 to TRBJ1-2, with D possibly matching TRBD1 (5 bases). V lost 4 bases and J 1 base, leaving 17 bases between the germline ends. This CDR3 comprises 16 residues. CDR1 SGHRS and CDR2 YFSETQ come from the germline V gene. The chain's CDR3 is CASSQTGTAINYGYTF. DNA of the CDR3: TGCGCCAGCAGCCAAACCGGGACTGCGATTAACTATGGCTACACCTTC.

The chain is built from TRBV5-4 and TRBJ2-3; TRBD1 matches at 7 bases. The CDR3 covers 16 residues. After removal of 0 bases from V and 3 bases from J, the junction contained 7 bases not matched to a gene. Germline assignment: CDR1 SGHNT and CDR2 YYREEE (reference sequence). The chain's CDR3 is CASSLVPGGLTDTQYF. CDR3 sequence (DNA): TGTGCCAGCAGCTTGGTTCCAGGGGGTTTGACAGATACGCAGTATTTT.

The chain links TRBV6-1 to TRBJ1-1, with D possibly TRBD1 on 5 matching bases. CDR3 length: 13 residues. Germline CDR1 reads MNHNS; CDR2 reads SASEGT. V lost 6 bases to trimming and J lost 11 bases, with 19 bases between them. CDR3 region: CASRVRDPFGAFF. The CDR3 DNA reads as TGTGCCAGCAGGGTCCGGGACCCCTTCGGGGCTTTCTTT.

A few counts support this clone. The genes are TRBV29-1 and TRBJ2-3; the match to TRBD2 covers 7 bases. This CDR3 contains 17 residues. The germline V gene has CDR1 SQVTM and CDR2 ANQGSEA. Trimming at V came to 4 bases and at J to 8 bases, leaving 21 bases not matched to a gene. The chain's CDR3 is CSVGVGYGGRAFGTQYF. For the CDR3, the DNA is TGCAGCGTTGGAGTTGGTTACGGCGGGAGAGCTTTTGGTACGCAGTATTTT.

This rearrangement joins TRBV5-4 to TRBJ2-3; 11 bases align to TRBD1. The trim removed 3 bases at V and 4 bases at J, leaving 1 base unmatched. This CDR3 contains 14 residues. Germline assignment: CDR1 SGHNT and CDR2 YYREEE (reference sequence). CDR3: CASSWDRGADTQYF. In DNA form, the CDR3 reads TGTGCCAGCAGCTGGGACAGGGGGGCAGATACGCAGTATTTT.

This chain connects TRBV11-3 to TRBJ2-5, with D possibly matching TRBD1 (6 bases). V was clipped by 6 bases and J by 1 base, with 15 bases between them. Per germline, CDR1 SGHNT and CDR2 YENEEA. The CDR3 has 15 residues. Here the CDR3 reads CASRDVQDSQETQYF. The CDR3 DNA reads TGTGCCAGCAGAGACGTACAGGACAGCCAAGAGACCCAGTACTTC. The full variable domain, rest sourced from reference TRBV11-3 and TRBJ2-5, is EAGVVQSPRYKIIEKKQPVAFWCNPISGHNTLYWYLQNLGQGPELLIRYENEEAVDDSQLPKDRFSAERLKGVDSTLKIQPAELGDSAVYLCASRDVQDSQETQYFGPGTRLLVL.

J is TRBJ2-5 and V is TRBV9; 9 bases agree with TRBD1. The CDR3 is made up of 17 amino acids. After removal of 4 bases from V and 5 bases from J, the junction contained 15 bases not matched to a gene. Germline CDR1 reads SGDLS; CDR2 reads YYNGEE. DNA of the CDR3: TGTGCCAGCAGCCCGAACCGGGACAGGGTCGCCGTGGAGACCCAGTACTTC. This sequence encodes CASSPNRDRVAVETQYF.

The chain joins TRBV27 to TRBJ2-7; a possible D gene is TRBD1 (5 bases). V was pared by 6 bases and J by 2 bases, with 11 bases between. CDR1 MNHEY and CDR2 SMNVEV come from the germline V gene (reference sequence). CDR3 length equals 13 residues. As DNA, the CDR3 is TGTGCCAGCAGCCTGGGGCATACCTACGAGCAGTACTTC. Its protein product is CASSLGHTYEQYF.

The chain employs TRBV19 and TRBJ2-3; 7 bases are shared with TRBD2. Germline CDR1 reads LNHDA; CDR2 reads SQIVND (reference sequence). Germline trimming cut 5 bases from V and 4 bases from J; bases unmatched to any gene: 6. The CDR3 extends over 14 amino acids. CDR3 in amino acids: CASSPRGVADTQYF. In nucleotides, the CDR3 is TGTGCCAGTAGTCCCCGGGGGGTCGCAGATACGCAGTATTTT.

The rearrangement joins TRBV2 to TRBJ1-1; D ambiguous. This CDR3 spans 12 amino acids. Between the trimmed V and J ends, which lost 10 bases and 6 bases, there was a span of 15 bases. Germline CDR1 is SNHLY and CDR2 is FYNNEI. The CDR3 sequence: CATEFNPPEAFF. CDR3 DNA sequence: TGTGCCACCGAATTCAACCCGCCTGAAGCTTTCTTT.

The CDR3 region has the DNA TGTGCCAGCAGTTTAAGCAGGGGCTATATTGCGAACACTGAAGCTTTCTTT. Its translation is CASSLSRGYIANTEAFF. This chain connects TRBV27 to TRBJ1-1; possibly TRBD1 for D (6 bases). With 2 bases removed from V and 1 base from J, the gap between germline ends came to 17 bases. CDR3 length equals 17 residues. Germline V gives CDR1 MNHEY, CDR2 SMNVEV (reference sequence).

This clone has a single count. The genes are TRBV7-6 and TRBJ2-2; D gene ambiguous. This CDR3 has 16 amino acids. Per the germline V gene, CDR1 is SGHVS and CDR2 is FNYEAQ. Trimming removed 1 base at V and 4 bases at J, with 13 bases between. The CDR3 DNA sequence: TGTGCCAGCAGCTTAGAAGCCGCGTCGAGCACCGGGGAGCTGTTTTTT. It translates to CASSLEAASSTGELFF.